The rows below give T cell receptor beta chains drawn from one sample of a study of brain T cells in children with intractable seizures. Profiling relied on immunoSEQ multiplex PCR, and the TCRdb table lists in-frame clones only, not all of them. The sample lists 60,000 to 65,000 clones, more than 95% occurring once. Material: peripheral blood, obtained at surgery. These receptors were taken from a boy in the first two years of life with focal cortical dysplasia and intractable seizures. The CDR3 runs from the conserved cysteine through the conserved F or W. Each record gives: clone size, J gene, D gene, V gene, CDR3 length, CDR3 DNA, CDR3 protein. The D gene is left open where the match is weak. Rows may omit the clone size; those that give it use once, few, many or a size class.

abundance: NA; j_gene: TRBJ2-3; d_gene: TRBD1; v_gene: TRBV3-1/TRBV3-2; len: 15; CDR3nt: TGTGCCAGCAGCCAATGGACAGGGGGTGGGGATACGCAGTATTTT; CDR3aa: CASSQWTGGGDTQYF
abundance: NA; j_gene: TRBJ2-1; d_gene: NA; v_gene: TRBV7-9; len: 14; CDR3nt: TGTGCCAGCAGCCCAACCAGCGCCTACAATGAGCAGTTCTTC; CDR3aa: CASSPTSAYNEQFF
abundance: NA; j_gene: TRBJ2-7; d_gene: TRBD1; v_gene: TRBV9; len: 13; CDR3nt: TGTGCCAGCCGGAAGGGGGCATCCAACGAGCAGTACTTC; CDR3aa: CASRKGASNEQYF
abundance: NA; j_gene: TRBJ2-1; d_gene: TRBD2; v_gene: TRBV18; len: 15; CDR3nt: TGTGCCAGCTCACCCGCTAGCGGGGGGTACAATGAGCAGTTCTTC; CDR3aa: CASSPASGGYNEQFF
abundance: NA; j_gene: TRBJ1-2; d_gene: NA; v_gene: TRBV20-1; len: 11; CDR3nt: TGCAGCGCAGTGGACCGTAATGGCTACACCTTC; CDR3aa: CSAVDRNGYTF
abundance: NA; j_gene: TRBJ2-7; d_gene: TRBD2; v_gene: TRBV11-2; len: 16; CDR3nt: TGTGCCAGCAGCTATTCTAGCGGGACAACGAGTTACGAGCAGTACTTC; CDR3aa: CASSYSSGTTSYEQYF
abundance: NA; j_gene: TRBJ2-5; d_gene: NA; v_gene: TRBV3-1/TRBV3-2; len: 13; CDR3nt: TGTGCCAGCAGCCAACCAGGGGCGGAGACCCAGTACTTC; CDR3aa: CASSQPGAETQYF
abundance: NA; j_gene: TRBJ1-1; d_gene: TRBD1; v_gene: TRBV4-1; len: 16; CDR3nt: TGCGCCAGCAGCCCACTTGGACAGGGGTTGAACACTGAAGCTTTCTTT; CDR3aa: CASSPLGQGLNTEAFF
abundance: NA; j_gene: TRBJ2-7; d_gene: TRBD1; v_gene: TRBV6-5; len: 15; CDR3nt: TGTGCCAGCAGTTACTCGGGCAGGGGGAGCGACGAGCAGTACTTC; CDR3aa: CASSYSGRGSDEQYF
abundance: few; j_gene: TRBJ2-2; d_gene: TRBD2; v_gene: TRBV7-6; len: 16; CDR3nt: TGTGCCAGCAGCAACAAGGGACTAGCGGGGACCGGGGAGCTGTTTTTT; CDR3aa: CASSNKGLAGTGELFF
abundance: NA; j_gene: TRBJ2-1; d_gene: NA; v_gene: TRBV6-5; len: 12; CDR3nt: TGTGCCAGTAGCGTCGACAGCAATGAGCAGTTCTTC; CDR3aa: CASSVDSNEQFF
abundance: NA; j_gene: TRBJ2-7; d_gene: NA; v_gene: TRBV11-3; len: 13; CDR3nt: TGTGCCAGCAGCTTGGAGGGGGGGCGCGAGCAGTACTTC; CDR3aa: CASSLEGGREQYF
abundance: once; j_gene: TRBJ2-7; d_gene: TRBD1; v_gene: TRBV5-1; len: 15; CDR3nt: TGCGCCAGCAGCACCACGACAGGGTTTCACTACGAGCAGTACTTC; CDR3aa: CASSTTTGFHYEQYF
abundance: NA; j_gene: TRBJ2-7; d_gene: TRBD2; v_gene: TRBV4-2; len: 16; CDR3nt: TGTGCCAGCAGCCAAGATAGGCTAGCGGGAGTCTACGAGCAGTACTTC; CDR3aa: CASSQDRLAGVYEQYF
abundance: NA; j_gene: TRBJ1-1; d_gene: NA; v_gene: TRBV28; len: 11; CDR3nt: TGTGCCAGCAGTTTGGGATTGAGGTCTTTCTTT; CDR3aa: CASSLGLRSFF
abundance: NA; j_gene: TRBJ2-1; d_gene: NA; v_gene: TRBV19; len: 15; CDR3nt: TGTGCCAGTAGTATAGCGGGCGGTACGGGGGATGAGCAGTTCTTC; CDR3aa: CASSIAGGTGDEQFF
abundance: NA; j_gene: TRBJ2-1; d_gene: NA; v_gene: TRBV6-1; len: 13; CDR3nt: TGTGCCAGCAGTGAGGGGGCGTACTATGAGCAGTTCTTC; CDR3aa: CASSEGAYYEQFF
abundance: NA; j_gene: TRBJ2-5; d_gene: NA; v_gene: TRBV4-1; len: 13; CDR3nt: TGCGCCAGCAGCCAAGCCTGGGCAGAGACCCAGTACTTC; CDR3aa: CASSQAWAETQYF
abundance: NA; j_gene: TRBJ1-2; d_gene: NA; v_gene: TRBV4-3; len: 18; CDR3nt: TGCGCCAGCAGCCAAGAGTGGAGAGTGTGGCGGAAGAGCTATGGCTACACCTTC; CDR3aa: CASSQEWRVWRKSYGYTF
abundance: NA; j_gene: TRBJ2-7; d_gene: TRBD2; v_gene: TRBV2; len: 12; CDR3nt: TGTGCCAGCCGCCTAGCGGGAAGCGAGCAGTACTTC; CDR3aa: CASRLAGSEQYF
abundance: NA; j_gene: TRBJ1-1; d_gene: TRBD1; v_gene: TRBV7-9; len: 18; CDR3nt: TGTGCCAGCAGCAGAAAACAGGGGTATTCGGTCATGGACACTGAAGCTTTCTTT; CDR3aa: CASSRKQGYSVMDTEAFF
abundance: NA; j_gene: TRBJ2-1; d_gene: NA; v_gene: TRBV29-1; len: 12; CDR3nt: TGCAGCGTTGAAAGCCGATACAATGAGCAGTTCTTC; CDR3aa: CSVESRYNEQFF
abundance: NA; j_gene: TRBJ2-1; d_gene: TRBD2; v_gene: TRBV24-1; len: 15; CDR3nt: TGTGCCACCTCTAGCGGGAGGGGACTGGACAATGAGCAGTTCTTC; CDR3aa: CATSSGRGLDNEQFF
abundance: NA; j_gene: TRBJ2-1; d_gene: TRBD2; v_gene: TRBV7-3; len: 14; CDR3nt: TGTGCCAGCAGCCCACTAGCGGCTTACAATGAGCAGTTCTTC; CDR3aa: CASSPLAAYNEQFF